The 2 T cell receptor beta chains given below trace back to one sample, sequenced in a study of Graves' ophthalmopathy and Graves' hyperthyroidism. Scientists amplified the TCR beta CDR3 regions from RNA transcripts. Investigators did first-round RT-PCR with HTBI primers, then second-round multiplex PCR. TCRdb re-called the multiplex PCR reads with MiXCR, one entry per CDR3 protein. The table has 600,000 to 700,000 distinct CDR3 sequences, 35% to 45% seen once. Sequencing was done on a sample of peripheral blood. The receptors shown here come from an adult man with Graves' ophthalmopathy.

This chain links TRBV6-1 with TRBJ2-3, with 10 nucleotides matching TRBD1. Germline trimming cut 4 bases from V and 4 bases from J; bases unmatched to any gene: 2. This CDR3 is 14 amino acids long. Germline-derived CDR1 and CDR2 are MNHNS and SASEGT. CDR3 coding DNA: TGTGCCAGCAGTGGTGGGACAGGGGCAGATACGCAGTATTTT. Residues: CASSGGTGADTQYF.

There are many counts of this clonotype. V usage is TRBV24-1 and J usage is TRBJ1-1; D uncertain. Per the germline V gene, CDR1 is KGHDR and CDR2 is SFDVKD. V was trimmed by 4 bases and J by 2 bases, leaving 7 bases between them. CDR3 size: 13 residues. Written as DNA, the CDR3 is TGTGCCACCAGTGACAGCCTAAACACTGAAGCTTTCTTT. The encoded protein is CATSDSLNTEAFF.